The entry below gives a single T cell receptor (beta chain) sequence along with its context. Documented time point: newly diagnosed GD, antithyroid drugs for less than 3 months. RNA from PBMCs was the source of the TCR library. With EDTA tubes as the receptacles, 7.5 to 9.5 milliliters of peripheral blood were drawn. V was cut by 2 bases and J by 10 bases, with 19 bases left in between. The CDR3 has 15 residues. The germline V gene has CDR1 SGDLS and CDR2 YYNGEE. Combining iRepertoire HTBI primers with Arm-PCR of CDR3 regions, the authors built TCR beta libraries. TCRdb fed the multiplex PCR reads into MiXCR, producing one record per CDR3 protein. Of about 430,000 distinct CDR3 sequences in the sample, around 16% were seen once. The source of the sample is a study of regulatory T cells in long-lasting Graves disease. In addition, the sample was reused for a study of T cells in Graves' hyperthyroidism and ophthalmopathy.

The gene calls are TRBV9 and TRBJ2-1; D is uncertain. This clonotype was sampled from a woman between 40 and 55 years old with Graves disease. The sequenced sample was peripheral blood mononuclear cells (PBMCs), obtained at new diagnosis, from a patient treated with antithyroid drugs. The CDR3 DNA sequence: TGTGCCAGCAGCGTGGGCAGCCTCTTTTCGGACGAGCAGTTCTTC. Amino acid sequence: CASSVGSLFSDEQFF. The whole variable domain, filled in from reference TRBV9 and TRBJ2-1, reads DSGVTQTPKHLITATGQRVTLRCSPRSGDLSVYWYQQSLDQGLQFLIQYYNGEERAKGNILERFSAQQFPDLHSELNLSSLELGDSALYFCASSVGSLFSDEQFFGPGTRLTVL.